This T cell receptor (beta chain) is from a study of blood T cell repertoires in COVID-19. The overall study: The study drew acute and convalescent COVID-19 samples from the United States, Italy and Spain. T cells, B-cell-depleted T cells, or PBMCs supplied cDNA or gDNA.

The germline gives CDR1 SGHDT, CDR2 YYEEEE. The CDR3 runs 15 residues. V gave up 0 bases and J gave up 5 bases, with 14 bases separating them. In the authors' workflow: From reference gene primer amplification, estimates of nucleated cell counts were derived. Sequencing used immunoSEQ multiplex PCR; TCRdb keeps in-frame clones, though not all of them. The V and J calls and the clone size are those of that table, but D and trimming were determined from the DNA. The sample includes 250,000 to 300,000 clones, roughly 90% of them seen just once. The origin of this receptor is a woman between 25 and 40 years old with acute or convalescent COVID-19. The sample taken for sequencing was peripheral blood. The genes are TRBV5-6 and TRBJ2-5; D unresolved. Here the CDR3 DNA reads TGTGCCAGCAGCTTGGGACATCTCAGGCTGGAGACCCAGTACTTC. It yields the protein CASSLGHLRLETQYF. The whole variable domain, remainder taken from reference TRBV5-6 and TRBJ2-5, is DAGVTQSPTHLIKTRGQQVTLRCSPKSGHDTVSWYQQALGQGPQFIFQYYEEEERQRGNFPDRFSGHQFPNYSSELNVNALLLGDSALYLCASSLGHLRLETQYFGPGTRLLVL.